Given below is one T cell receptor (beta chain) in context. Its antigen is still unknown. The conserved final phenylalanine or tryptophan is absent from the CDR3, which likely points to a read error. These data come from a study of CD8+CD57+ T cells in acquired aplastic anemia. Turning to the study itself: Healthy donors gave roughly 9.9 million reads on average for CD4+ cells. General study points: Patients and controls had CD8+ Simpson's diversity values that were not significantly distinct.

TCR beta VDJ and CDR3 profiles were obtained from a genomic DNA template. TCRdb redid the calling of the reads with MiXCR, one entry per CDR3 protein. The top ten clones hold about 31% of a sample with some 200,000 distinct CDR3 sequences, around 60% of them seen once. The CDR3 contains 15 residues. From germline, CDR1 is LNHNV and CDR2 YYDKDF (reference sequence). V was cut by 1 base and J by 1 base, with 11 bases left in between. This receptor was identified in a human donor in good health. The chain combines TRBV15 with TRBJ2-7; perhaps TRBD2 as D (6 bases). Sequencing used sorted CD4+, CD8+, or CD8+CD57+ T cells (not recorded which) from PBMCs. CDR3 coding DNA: TGTGCCACCAGCAGAGTACGGGAGCGATCCTACGAGCAGTACCTC. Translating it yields CATSRVRERSYEQYL.